This TCR beta chain was obtained from a study of cytomegalovirus exposure and HLA in healthy donors. About the research overall: Among the roughly 400 genotyped donors, 81% were placed in the Caucasian-associated ancestry cluster.

Trimming cost V 5 bases and J 8 bases; bases outside gene matches: 11. Germline values: CDR1 LNHDA, CDR2 SQIVND (reference sequence). The CDR3 is made up of 15 amino acids. Researchers ran the PCR with 60 Vbeta and 13 Jbeta primers. TCRdb's table, derived via immunoSEQ multiplex PCR, lists solely in-frame clones and lacks some. The profile shows under 150,000 clones, over 70% of them singletons. This TCR was recovered from a middle-aged woman in good health and CMV-seronegative. Sequenced sample: PBMCs. This chain uses TRBV19 with TRBJ2-2; TRBD1 matches 7 bases. CDR3 DNA sequence: TGTGCCAGTAGTCCTACAACGCAGGGGGAAGGGGAGCTGTTTTTT. It codes for CASSPTTQGEGELFF.